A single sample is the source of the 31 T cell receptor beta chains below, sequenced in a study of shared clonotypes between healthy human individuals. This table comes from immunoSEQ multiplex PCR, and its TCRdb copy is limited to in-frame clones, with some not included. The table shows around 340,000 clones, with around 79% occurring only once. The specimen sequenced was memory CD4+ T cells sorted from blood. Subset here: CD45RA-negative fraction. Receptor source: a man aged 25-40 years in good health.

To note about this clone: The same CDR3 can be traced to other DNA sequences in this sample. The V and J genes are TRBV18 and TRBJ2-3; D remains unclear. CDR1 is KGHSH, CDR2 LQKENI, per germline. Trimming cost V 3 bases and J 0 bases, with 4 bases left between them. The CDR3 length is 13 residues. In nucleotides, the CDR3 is TGTGCCAGCTCACCCACTAGCACAGATACGCAGTATTTT. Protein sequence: CASSPTSTDTQYF. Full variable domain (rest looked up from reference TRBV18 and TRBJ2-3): NAGVMQNPRHLVRRRGQEARLRCSPMKGHSHVYWYRQLPEEGLKFMVYLQKENIIDESGMPKERFSAEFPKEGPSILRIQQVVRGDSAAYFCASSPTSTDTQYFGPGTRLTVL.

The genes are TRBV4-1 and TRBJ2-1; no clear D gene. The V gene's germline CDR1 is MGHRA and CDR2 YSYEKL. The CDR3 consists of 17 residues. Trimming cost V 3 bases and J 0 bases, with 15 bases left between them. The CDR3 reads CASSQFLIGFSYNEQFF. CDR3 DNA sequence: TGCGCCAGCAGCCAGTTCTTGATAGGGTTCTCCTACAATGAGCAGTTCTTC.

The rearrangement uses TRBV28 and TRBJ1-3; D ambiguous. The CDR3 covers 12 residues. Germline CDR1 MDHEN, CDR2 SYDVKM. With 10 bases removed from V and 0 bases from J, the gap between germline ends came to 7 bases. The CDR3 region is CAMPSSGNTIYF. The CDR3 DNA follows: TGTGCCATGCCCTCCTCTGGAAACACCATATATTTT.

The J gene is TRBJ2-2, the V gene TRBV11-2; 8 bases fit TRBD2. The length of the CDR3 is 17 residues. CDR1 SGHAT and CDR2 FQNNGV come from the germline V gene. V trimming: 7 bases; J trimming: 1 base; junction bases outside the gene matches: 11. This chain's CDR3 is CASTVTAGRGNTGELFF. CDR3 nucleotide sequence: TGTGCCAGCACGGTGACTGCCGGGAGGGGGAACACCGGGGAGCTGTTTTTT.

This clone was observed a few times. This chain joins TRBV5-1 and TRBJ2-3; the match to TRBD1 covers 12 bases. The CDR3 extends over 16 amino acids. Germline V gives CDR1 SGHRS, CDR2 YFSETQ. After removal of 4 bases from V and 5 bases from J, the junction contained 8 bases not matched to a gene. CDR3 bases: TGCGCCAGCAGCGGACAGGGACAGGGGGCAGGAGATACGCAGTATTTT. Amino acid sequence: CASSGQGQGAGDTQYF.

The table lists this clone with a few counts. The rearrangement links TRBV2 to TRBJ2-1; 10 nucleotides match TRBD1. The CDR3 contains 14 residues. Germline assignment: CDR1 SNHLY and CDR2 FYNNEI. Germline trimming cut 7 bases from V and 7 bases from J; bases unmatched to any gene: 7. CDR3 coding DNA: TGTGCCAGCAACTGGGACAGGGGCGCGAATGAGCAGTTCTTC. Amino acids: CASNWDRGANEQFF.

CDR3 in DNA: TGTGCCAGCAGCTTGGGGGGACGCCAAACGAGCGGGGAGCTGTTTTTT. It specifies CASSLGGRQTSGELFF. The chain employs TRBV5-4 and TRBJ2-2; D assignment may be TRBD1 or TRBD2 (5 bases each). The CDR3 sequence is 16 residues long. CDR1 and CDR2 from the germline V gene are SGHNT and YYREEE (reference sequence). Between the trimmed V and J ends, which lost 0 bases and 7 bases, there was a span of 16 bases.

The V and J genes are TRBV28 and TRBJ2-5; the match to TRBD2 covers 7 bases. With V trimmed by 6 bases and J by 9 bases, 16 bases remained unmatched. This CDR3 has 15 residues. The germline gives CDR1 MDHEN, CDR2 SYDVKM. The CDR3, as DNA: TGTGCCAGCAGCTCCTTAGCGGGTGGGGACGCGTCCCAGTACTTC. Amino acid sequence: CASSSLAGGDASQYF.

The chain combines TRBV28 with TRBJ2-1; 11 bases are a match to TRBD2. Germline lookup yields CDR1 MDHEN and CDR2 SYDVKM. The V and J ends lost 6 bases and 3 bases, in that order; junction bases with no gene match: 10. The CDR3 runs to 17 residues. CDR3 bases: TGTGCCAGCAGCCGGTTGACTAGCGGGATCCGCTACAATGAGCAGTTCTTC. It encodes CASSRLTSGIRYNEQFF.

As DNA, the CDR3 is TGCGCCAGCAGCCAAGATCTAGCGGGCAACAATGAGCAGTTCTTC. This codes for CASSQDLAGNNEQFF. The genes are TRBV4-3 and TRBJ2-1; 8 bases align to TRBD2. The V and J ends lost 0 bases and 5 bases, in that order; junction bases with no gene match: 3. Germline V gives CDR1 LGHNA, CDR2 YSLEER. The CDR3 runs 15 residues.

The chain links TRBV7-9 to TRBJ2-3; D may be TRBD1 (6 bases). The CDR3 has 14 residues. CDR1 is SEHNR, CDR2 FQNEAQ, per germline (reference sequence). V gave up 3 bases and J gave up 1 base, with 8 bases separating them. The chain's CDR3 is CASSLGHRTDTQYF. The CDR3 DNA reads TGTGCCAGCAGCTTGGGACACCGCACAGATACGCAGTATTTT.

The CDR3 sequence: CASATLANYGYTF. CDR3 sequence (DNA): TGCGCCAGCGCTACTTTAGCTAACTATGGCTACACCTTC. This chain links TRBV5-1 with TRBJ1-2, with D unresolved. The V end was cut by 7 bases, the J end by 0 bases, with 10 bases between. Germline V gene lookup returns CDR1 SGHRS and CDR2 YFSETQ. The length of the CDR3 is 13 residues.

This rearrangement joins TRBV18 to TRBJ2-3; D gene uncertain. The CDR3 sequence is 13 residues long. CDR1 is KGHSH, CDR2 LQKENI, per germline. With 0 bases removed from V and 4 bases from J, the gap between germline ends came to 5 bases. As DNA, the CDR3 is TGTGCCAGCTCACCACCTATCGCAGATACGCAGTATTTT. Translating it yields CASSPPIADTQYF.

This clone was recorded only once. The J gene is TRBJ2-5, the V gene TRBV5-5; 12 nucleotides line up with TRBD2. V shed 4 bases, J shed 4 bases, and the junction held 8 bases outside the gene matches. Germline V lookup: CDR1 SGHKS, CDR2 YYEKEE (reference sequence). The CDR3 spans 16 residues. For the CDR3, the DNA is TGTGCCAGCAGCGTAAGACTAGCGGGAGTGGGAGAGACCCAGTACTTC. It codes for CASSVRLAGVGETQYF.

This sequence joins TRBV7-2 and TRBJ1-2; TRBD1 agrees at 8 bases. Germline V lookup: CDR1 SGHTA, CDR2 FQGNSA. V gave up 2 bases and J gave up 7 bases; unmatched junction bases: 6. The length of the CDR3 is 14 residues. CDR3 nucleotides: TGTGCCAGCAGCTTACAGGGGGCGAGGAGTGGCTACACCTTC. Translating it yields CASSLQGARSGYTF.

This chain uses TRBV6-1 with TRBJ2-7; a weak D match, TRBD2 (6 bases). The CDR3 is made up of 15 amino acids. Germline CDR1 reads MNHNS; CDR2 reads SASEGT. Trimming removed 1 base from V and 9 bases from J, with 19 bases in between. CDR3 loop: CASSEVDSGRLAQYF. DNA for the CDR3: TGTGCCAGCAGTGAAGTTGATAGCGGAAGACTCGCGCAGTACTTC.

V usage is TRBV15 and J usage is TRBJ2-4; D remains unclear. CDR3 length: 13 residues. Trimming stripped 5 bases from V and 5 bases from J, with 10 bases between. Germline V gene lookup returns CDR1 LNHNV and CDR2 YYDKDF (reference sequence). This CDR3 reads CATSRTTENIQYF. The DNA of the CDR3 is TGTGCCACCAGCCGAACGACGGAAAACATTCAGTACTTC.

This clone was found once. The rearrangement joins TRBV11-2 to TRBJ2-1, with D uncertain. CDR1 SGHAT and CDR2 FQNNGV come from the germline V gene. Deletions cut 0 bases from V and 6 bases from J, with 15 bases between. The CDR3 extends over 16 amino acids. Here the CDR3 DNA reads TGTGCCAGCAGCTTAGAAATGGACGTATCTTTCAATGAGCAGTTCTTC. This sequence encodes CASSLEMDVSFNEQFF.

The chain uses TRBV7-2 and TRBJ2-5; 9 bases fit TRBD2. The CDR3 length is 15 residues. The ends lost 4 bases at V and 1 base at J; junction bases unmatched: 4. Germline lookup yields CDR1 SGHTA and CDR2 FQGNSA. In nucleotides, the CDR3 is TGTGCCAGCAGCTACGGGACTAGCCTCCAAGAGACCCAGTACTTC. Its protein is CASSYGTSLQETQYF. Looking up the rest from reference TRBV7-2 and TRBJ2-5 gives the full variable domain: GAGVSQSPSNKVTEKGKDVELRCDPISGHTALYWYRQSLGQGLEFLIYFQGNSAPDKSGLPSDRFSAERTGGSVSTLTIQRTQQEDSAVYLCASSYGTSLQETQYFGPGTRLLVL.

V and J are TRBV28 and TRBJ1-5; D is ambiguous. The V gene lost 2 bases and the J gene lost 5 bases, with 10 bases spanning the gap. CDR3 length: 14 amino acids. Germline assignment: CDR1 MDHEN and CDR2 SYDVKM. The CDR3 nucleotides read TGTGCCAGCAGTTTAATGGAAAGGGATCAGCCCCAGCATTTT. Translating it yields CASSLMERDQPQHF.

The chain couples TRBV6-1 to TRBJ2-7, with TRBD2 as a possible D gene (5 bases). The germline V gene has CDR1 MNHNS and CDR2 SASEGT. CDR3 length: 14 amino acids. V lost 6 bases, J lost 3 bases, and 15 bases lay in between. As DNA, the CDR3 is TGTGCCAGCAGCCGAACGGACGGGAACTACGAGCAGTACTTC. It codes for CASSRTDGNYEQYF.

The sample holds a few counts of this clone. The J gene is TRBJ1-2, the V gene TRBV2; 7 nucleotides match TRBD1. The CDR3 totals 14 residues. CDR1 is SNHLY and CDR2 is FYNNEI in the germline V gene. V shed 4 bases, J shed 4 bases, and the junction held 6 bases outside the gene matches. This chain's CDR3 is CASSADRVTYGYTF. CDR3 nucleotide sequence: TGTGCCAGCAGTGCAGACAGGGTTACCTATGGCTACACCTTC. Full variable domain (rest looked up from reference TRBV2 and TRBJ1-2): EPEVTQTPSHQVTQMGQEVILRCVPISNHLYFYWYRQILGQKVEFLVSFYNNEISEKSEIFDDQFSVERPDGSNFTLKIRSTKLEDSAMYFCASSADRVTYGYTFGSGTRLTVV.

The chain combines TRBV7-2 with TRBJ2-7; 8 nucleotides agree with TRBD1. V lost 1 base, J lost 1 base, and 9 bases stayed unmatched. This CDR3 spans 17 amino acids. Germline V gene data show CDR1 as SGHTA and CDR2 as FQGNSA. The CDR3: CASSLGVRTGLSYEQYF. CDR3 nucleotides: TGTGCCAGCAGCTTAGGGGTGCGGACAGGGCTATCCTACGAGCAGTACTTC.

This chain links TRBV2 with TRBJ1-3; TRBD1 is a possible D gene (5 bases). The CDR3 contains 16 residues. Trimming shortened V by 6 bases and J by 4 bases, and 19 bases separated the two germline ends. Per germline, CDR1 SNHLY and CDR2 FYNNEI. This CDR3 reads CASRTPTGKMGNTIYF. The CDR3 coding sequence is TGTGCCAGCAGGACTCCTACAGGAAAAATGGGAAACACCATATATTTT.

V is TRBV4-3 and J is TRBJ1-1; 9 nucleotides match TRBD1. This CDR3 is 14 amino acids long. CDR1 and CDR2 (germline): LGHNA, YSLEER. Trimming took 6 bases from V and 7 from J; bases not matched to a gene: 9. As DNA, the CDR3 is TGCGCCAGCAGTCAGGACAGGGGAGGAATTGAAGCTTTCTTT. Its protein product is CASSQDRGGIEAFF.

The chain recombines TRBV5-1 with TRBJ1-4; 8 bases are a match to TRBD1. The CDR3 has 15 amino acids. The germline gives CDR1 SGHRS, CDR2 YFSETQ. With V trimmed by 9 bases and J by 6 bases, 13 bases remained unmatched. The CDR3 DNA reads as TGCGCCACTAAACGTAGTGGGACAGGTTATGAAAAACTGTTTTTT. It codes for CATKRSGTGYEKLFF.

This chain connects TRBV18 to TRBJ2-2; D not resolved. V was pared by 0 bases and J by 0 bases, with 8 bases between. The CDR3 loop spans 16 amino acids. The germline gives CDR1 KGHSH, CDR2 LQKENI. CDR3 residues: CASSPPGPTNTGELFF. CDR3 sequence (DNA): TGTGCCAGCTCACCACCGGGCCCCACGAACACCGGGGAGCTGTTTTTT.

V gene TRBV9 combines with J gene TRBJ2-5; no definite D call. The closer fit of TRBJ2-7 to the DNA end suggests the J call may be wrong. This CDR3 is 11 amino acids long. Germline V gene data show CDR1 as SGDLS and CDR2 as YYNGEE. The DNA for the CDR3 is TGTGCCAGCAGCAGGGACTACGAGCAGTACTTC. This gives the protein CASSRDYEQYF.

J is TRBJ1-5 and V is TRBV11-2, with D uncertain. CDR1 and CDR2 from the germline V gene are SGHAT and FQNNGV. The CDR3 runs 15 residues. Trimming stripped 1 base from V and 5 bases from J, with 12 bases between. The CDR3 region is CASSLASTGYQPQHF. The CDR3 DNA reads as TGTGCCAGCAGCTTAGCCTCGACGGGGTATCAGCCCCAGCATTTT.

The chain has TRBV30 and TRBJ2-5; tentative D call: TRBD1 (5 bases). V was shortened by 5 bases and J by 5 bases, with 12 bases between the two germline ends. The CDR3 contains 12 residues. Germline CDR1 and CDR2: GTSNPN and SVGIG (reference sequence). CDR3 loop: CAWRGPGETQYF. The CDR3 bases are TGTGCCTGGCGCGGACCAGGGGAGACCCAGTACTTC.

Here the CDR3 reads CSATTGIYGYTF. In nucleotides, the CDR3 is TGCAGCGCCACAACAGGGATCTATGGCTACACCTTC. This chain uses TRBV29-1 with TRBJ1-2; D is possibly TRBD1 (6 bases). CDR1 and CDR2 (germline): SQVTM, ANQGSEA. The length of the CDR3 is 12 residues. Trimming pared 7 bases from V and 4 bases from J, leaving 13 bases between.